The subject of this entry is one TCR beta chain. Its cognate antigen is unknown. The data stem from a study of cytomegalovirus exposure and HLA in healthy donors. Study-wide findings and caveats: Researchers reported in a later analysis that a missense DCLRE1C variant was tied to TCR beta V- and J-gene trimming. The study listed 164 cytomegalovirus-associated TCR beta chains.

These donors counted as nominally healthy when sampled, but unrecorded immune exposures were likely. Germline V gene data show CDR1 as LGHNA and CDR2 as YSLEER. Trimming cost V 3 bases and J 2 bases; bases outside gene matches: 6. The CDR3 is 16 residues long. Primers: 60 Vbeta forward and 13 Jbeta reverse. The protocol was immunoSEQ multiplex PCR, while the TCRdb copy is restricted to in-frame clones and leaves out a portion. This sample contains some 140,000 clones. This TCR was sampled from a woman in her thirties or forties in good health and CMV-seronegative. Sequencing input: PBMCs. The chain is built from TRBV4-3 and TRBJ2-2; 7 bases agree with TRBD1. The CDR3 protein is CASSQTGTVNTGELFF. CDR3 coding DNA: TGCGCCAGCAGCCAGACCGGGACAGTTAACACCGGGGAGCTGTTTTTT.